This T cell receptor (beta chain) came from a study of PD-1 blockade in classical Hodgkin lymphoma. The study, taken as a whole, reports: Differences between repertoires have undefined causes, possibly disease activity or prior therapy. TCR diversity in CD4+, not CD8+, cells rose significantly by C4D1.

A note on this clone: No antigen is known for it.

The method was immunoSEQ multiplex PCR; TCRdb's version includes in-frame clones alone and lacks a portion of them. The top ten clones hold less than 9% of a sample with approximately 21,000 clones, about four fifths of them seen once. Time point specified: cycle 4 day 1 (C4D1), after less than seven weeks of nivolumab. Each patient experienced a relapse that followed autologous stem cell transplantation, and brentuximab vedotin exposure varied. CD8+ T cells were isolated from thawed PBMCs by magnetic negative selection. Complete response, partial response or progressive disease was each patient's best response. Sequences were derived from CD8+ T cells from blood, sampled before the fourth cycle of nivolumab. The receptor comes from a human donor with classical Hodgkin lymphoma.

As DNA, the CDR3 is TGTGCCAGCAGTCTCCAGGGGCGCCCCTCCTACGAGCAGTACTTC. Translation: CASSLQGRPSYEQYF. This chain joins TRBV27 and TRBJ2-7, with D possibly being TRBD1 (6 bases). CDR1 is MNHEY and CDR2 is SMNVEV in the germline V gene (reference sequence). The V and J ends lost 5 bases and 0 bases respectively, with 14 bases between them. The CDR3 totals 15 residues.